These 15 T cell receptor beta chains share one sample of origin, sequenced in a study of early T cells in non-severe SARS-CoV-2 infection. TCRdb passed the 5' RACE reads through MiXCR, listing each CDR3 protein once. The table records fewer than 30,000 distinct CDR3 sequences, 5% to 7% of them present only once. The sequenced sample was whole blood. Receptor source: an adult who was a healthcare worker with PCR-confirmed SARS-CoV-2 infection or an uninfected control (not recorded which).

There are a few counts of this clonotype. The J gene is TRBJ2-1, the V gene TRBV2, with a tentative D call TRBD2 (5 bases). The length of the CDR3 is 12 residues. V lost 8 bases, J lost 6 bases, and 11 bases lay in between. The germline gives CDR1 SNHLY, CDR2 FYNNEI. This CDR3 reads CASRWESNEQFF. The CDR3 nucleotides are TGTGCCAGCCGGTGGGAGAGCAATGAGCAGTTCTTC.

This clonotype occurred many times. The V gene is TRBV5-1, the J gene TRBJ1-1; no firm D call. V was shortened by 4 bases and J by 11 bases, with 15 bases between the two germline ends. The CDR3 loop spans 12 amino acids. Germline loops: CDR1 SGHRS, CDR2 YFSETQ. The CDR3 sequence: CASSVEGPMAFF. The CDR3 nucleotides read TGCGCCAGCAGCGTGGAGGGCCCAATGGCTTTCTTT.

In its sample, this clonotype was seen many times. This chain connects TRBV29-1 to TRBJ1-2, with 7 bases matching TRBD1. V dropped 0 bases and J dropped 4; count of bases not matched to a gene: 8. The CDR3 length is 15 residues. Germline assignment: CDR1 SQVTM and CDR2 ANQGSEA. CDR3: CSVEDPKGAVYGYTF. The CDR3 coding sequence is TGCAGCGTTGAAGATCCAAAGGGGGCCGTCTATGGCTACACCTTC.

This clonotype was counted ten times or more. The chain is built from TRBV29-1 and TRBJ2-7; D is possibly TRBD2 (6 bases). From germline, CDR1 is SQVTM and CDR2 ANQGSEA. V lost 4 bases, J lost 4 bases, and 20 bases lay in between. This CDR3 is built from 15 residues. The CDR3 DNA sequence: TGCAGCGTTGCCGGGACTCCAGAAGACCGATACGAGCAGTACTTC. Protein sequence: CSVAGTPEDRYEQYF.

This clonotype was recorded at least ten times. The V and J genes are TRBV11-2 and TRBJ2-1; 14 nucleotides line up with TRBD2. CDR3 length: 16 residues. After removal of 5 bases from V and 8 bases from J, the junction contained 8 bases not matched to a gene. CDR1 and CDR2 (germline): SGHAT, FQNNGV. The CDR3 nucleotides are TGTGCCAGCAGCCCCCGGACTAGCGGGAGGACACATGAGCAGTTCTTC. Translated, it gives CASSPRTSGRTHEQFF.

By share of the sample, this clonotype is medium-sized. The rearrangement uses TRBV11-3 and TRBJ2-1, with TRBD1 matching 7 bases. The CDR3 spans 15 residues. Germline CDR1 SGHNT, CDR2 YENEEA. Germline trimming cut 4 bases from V and 12 bases from J; bases unmatched to any gene: 15. The CDR3 coding sequence is TGTGCCAGCAGCTCCGACGGGCTGTCCGGGGACAGGCAGTTCTTC. Amino acids: CASSSDGLSGDRQFF.

The table lists this clonotype with many counts. This sequence joins TRBV18 and TRBJ2-7; weak D call: TRBD2 (6 bases). Trimming stripped 0 bases from V and 4 bases from J, with 7 bases between. CDR3 length equals 13 residues. Germline CDR1 KGHSH, CDR2 LQKENI. CDR3 bases: TGTGCCAGCTCACCACCGGGACTTTACGAGCAGTACTTC. Translating it yields CASSPPGLYEQYF.

This clonotype was seen many times. The V and J genes are TRBV7-2 and TRBJ2-3; weak D call: TRBD2 (6 bases). The CDR3 is 14 residues long. Germline lookup yields CDR1 SGHTA and CDR2 FQGNSA. V was pared by 5 bases and J by 2 bases, with 11 bases between. CDR3 DNA sequence: TGTGCCAGCAGCACGTGGACTACCACAGATACGCAGTATTTT. This sequence encodes CASSTWTTTDTQYF.

This clonotype has ten or more counts. J is TRBJ2-5 and V is TRBV28; no definite D call. The germline V gene has CDR1 MDHEN and CDR2 SYDVKM. The CDR3 covers 15 residues. V was shortened by 2 bases and J by 7 bases, with 17 bases between the two germline ends. The CDR3 DNA reads as TGTGCCAGCAGTTTACCCGGCGGCAGCCGTGGGACCCAGTACTTC. It is translated as CASSLPGGSRGTQYF.

This clonotype was seen repeatedly, ten times or more. The chain has TRBV7-9 and TRBJ2-5, with D hard to call. The CDR3 contains 12 residues. Germline V gene sequence: CDR1 SEHNR, CDR2 FQNEAQ (reference sequence). Trimming took 6 bases from V and 5 from J, leaving 10 bases between them. The chain's CDR3 is CASRVIGETQYF. The CDR3 DNA reads TGTGCCAGCAGAGTCATCGGTGAGACCCAGTACTTC.

In its sample, this clonotype was seen many times. CDR3 DNA sequence: TGCAGTGCTAGAGGTGACTCCCAGGAGCTGTTTTTT. This encodes CSARGDSQELFF. The chain couples TRBV20-1 to TRBJ2-2, with no clear D. V lost 1 base and J 10 bases, leaving 10 bases between the germline ends. CDR1 is DFQATT and CDR2 is SNEGSKA in the germline V gene (reference sequence). The CDR3 consists of 12 residues.

This clonotype was recorded at least ten times. The genes are TRBV29-1 and TRBJ2-7; D is tentatively TRBD1 or TRBD2 (5 bases each). In germline, CDR1 is SQVTM, CDR2 ANQGSEA. The CDR3 spans 13 residues. V lost 7 bases, J lost 3 bases, and 16 bases lay in between. CDR3 nucleotides: TGCAGCGGCAAGGGCTGGGGGAGCTACGAGCAGTACTTC. It codes for CSGKGWGSYEQYF.

This clonotype was seen at least ten times. The chain carries TRBV12-5 and TRBJ1-1; 9 nucleotides match TRBD1. The germline V gene encodes CDR1 LGHNT and CDR2 FRNRAP. The V segment lost 6 bases and the J segment 2 bases; nucleotides outside the gene matches: 4. The CDR3 is made up of 14 amino acids. The CDR3 DNA follows: TGTGCTAGTGGCTCGGGACAGGGAAACACTGAAGCTTTCTTT. Its protein is CASGSGQGNTEAFF.

The chain couples TRBV2 to TRBJ2-3; 7 nucleotides match TRBD2. Germline V lookup: CDR1 SNHLY, CDR2 FYNNEI. The junction had 12 bases not matched to a gene; V was cut back by 3 bases and J by 0 bases. The CDR3 runs 18 residues. CDR3 coding DNA: TGTGCCAGCAGTGATGATGCAGCGGGGTACTCTAGCACAGATACGCAGTATTTT. Amino acid sequence: CASSDDAAGYSSTDTQYF.

This CDR3 is CASNSGLSSYEQYF. The DNA for the CDR3 is TGTGCCAGTAATTCGGGACTCAGCTCCTACGAGCAGTACTTC. V and J are TRBV19 and TRBJ2-7; maybe TRBD2 (6 bases). With 7 bases removed from V and 0 bases from J, the gap between germline ends came to 13 bases. The germline V gene has CDR1 LNHDA and CDR2 SQIVND (reference sequence). CDR3 length: 14 amino acids.